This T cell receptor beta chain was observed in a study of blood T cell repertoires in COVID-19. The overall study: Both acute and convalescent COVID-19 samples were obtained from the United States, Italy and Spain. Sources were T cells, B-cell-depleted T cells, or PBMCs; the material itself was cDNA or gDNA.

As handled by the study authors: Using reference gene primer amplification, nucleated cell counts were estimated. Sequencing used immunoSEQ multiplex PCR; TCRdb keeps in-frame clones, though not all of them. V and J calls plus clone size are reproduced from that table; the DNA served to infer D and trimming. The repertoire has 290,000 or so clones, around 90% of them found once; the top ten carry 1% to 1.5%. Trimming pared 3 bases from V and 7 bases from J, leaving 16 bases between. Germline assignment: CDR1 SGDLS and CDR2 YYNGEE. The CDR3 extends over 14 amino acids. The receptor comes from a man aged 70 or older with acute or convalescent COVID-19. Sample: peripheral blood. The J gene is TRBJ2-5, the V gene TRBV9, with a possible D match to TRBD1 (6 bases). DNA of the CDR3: TGTGCCAGCAGCGCAACAGGGATGAGGGTGACCCAGTACTTC. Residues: CASSATGMRVTQYF.